Listed below are T cell receptor beta chains from one sample, sequenced in a study of cytomegalovirus exposure and HLA in healthy donors. The table came from immunoSEQ multiplex PCR; TCRdb's copy has only in-frame clones and leaves some out. The profile shows 65,000 to 90,000 clones, 70% to 75% of them singletons. Sample: PBMCs. The receptor set was obtained from a man between 60 and 70 years old in good health and CMV-seronegative. Both conserved end residues are trimmed from each CDR3. A D gene is named only where the DNA matches it firmly.

V gene	CDR3 length	D gene	J gene	CDR3 protein
TRBV9	11	NA	TRBJ2-7	ASSPGGGYEQY
TRBV18	15	NA	TRBJ2-2	ASSDPGEGRFTGELF
TRBV7-9	16	TRBD1	TRBJ2-7	SSSSNQVGQLQIHEQY
TRBV5-1	15	TRBD1	TRBJ1-2	ASSLVGTGVANYGYT
TRBV10-3	13	TRBD1	TRBJ1-5	ATRQGAFVDQPQH
TRBV30	12	TRBD1	TRBJ1-5	AWKGDSANQPQH
TRBV7-3	12	TRBD1	TRBJ2-2	ASSRDRGVGELF
TRBV4-1	11	NA	TRBJ2-7	ASSQVSRNEQY
TRBV7-3	11	TRBD1	TRBJ2-7	ASSLTGSREQY
TRBV7-3	15	TRBD2	TRBJ2-5	ASSLKVGGGAEETQY
TRBV5-1	12	TRBD1	TRBJ2-5	ASSWGQGQETQY
TRBV5-1	12	NA	TRBJ2-1	ASSGQGSYNEQF
TRBV7-9	13	TRBD1	TRBJ2-7	SSSDPGQGDYEQY
TRBV18	12	NA	TRBJ2-7	ASSGQSGPYEQY
TRBV6-6	13	TRBD2	TRBJ2-1	ASSPSGGSYNEQF
TRBV7-2	9	NA	NA	ASSFAYEQY
TRBV13	11	NA	TRBJ1-2	ASSFAGGRGYT
TRBV19	14	TRBD1	TRBJ2-1	ASSILGQGPSNEQF
TRBV1	18	NA	TRBJ2-1	TSSHELPGLAGGLYNEQF
TRBV19	11	NA	TRBJ1-1	ASSIIRVSEAF